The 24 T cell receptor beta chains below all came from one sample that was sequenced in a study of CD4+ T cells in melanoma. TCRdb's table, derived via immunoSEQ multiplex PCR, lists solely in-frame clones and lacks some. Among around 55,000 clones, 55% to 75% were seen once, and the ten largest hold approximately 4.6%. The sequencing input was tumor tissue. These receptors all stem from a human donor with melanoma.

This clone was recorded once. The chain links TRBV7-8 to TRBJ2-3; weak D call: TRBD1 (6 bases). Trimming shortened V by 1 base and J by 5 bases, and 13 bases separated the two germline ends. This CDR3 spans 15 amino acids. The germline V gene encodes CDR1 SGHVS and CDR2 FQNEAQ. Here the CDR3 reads CASSLVLGAGDTQYF. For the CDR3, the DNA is TGTGCCAGCAGCTTAGTGCTGGGGGCCGGAGATACGCAGTATTTT.

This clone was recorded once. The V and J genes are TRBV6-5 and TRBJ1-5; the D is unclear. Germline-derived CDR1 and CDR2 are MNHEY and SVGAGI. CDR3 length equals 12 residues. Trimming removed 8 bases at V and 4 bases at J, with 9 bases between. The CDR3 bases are TGTGCCAGCGGTTCGGGGAATCAGCCCCAGCATTTT. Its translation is CASGSGNQPQHF.

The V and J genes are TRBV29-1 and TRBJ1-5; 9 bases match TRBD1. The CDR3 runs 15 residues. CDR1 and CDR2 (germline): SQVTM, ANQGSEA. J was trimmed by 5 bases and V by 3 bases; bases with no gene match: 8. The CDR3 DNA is TGCAGCGTTGATGATTGGGACAGGGCTCATCAGCCCCAGCATTTT. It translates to CSVDDWDRAHQPQHF.

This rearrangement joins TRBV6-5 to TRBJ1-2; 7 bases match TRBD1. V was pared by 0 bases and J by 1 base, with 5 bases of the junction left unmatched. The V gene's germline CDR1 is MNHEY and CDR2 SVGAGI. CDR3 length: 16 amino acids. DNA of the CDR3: TGTGCCAGCAGTTACTCCGGGACAGTCTTTAACTATGGCTACACCTTC. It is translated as CASSYSGTVFNYGYTF.

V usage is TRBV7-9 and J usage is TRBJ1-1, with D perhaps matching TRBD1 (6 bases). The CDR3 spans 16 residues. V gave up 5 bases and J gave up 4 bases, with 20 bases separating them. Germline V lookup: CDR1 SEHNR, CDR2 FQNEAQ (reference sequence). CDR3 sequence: CASSVSGGRIGTEAFF. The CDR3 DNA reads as TGTGCCAGCAGCGTGTCGGGGGGGCGCATTGGCACTGAAGCTTTCTTT.

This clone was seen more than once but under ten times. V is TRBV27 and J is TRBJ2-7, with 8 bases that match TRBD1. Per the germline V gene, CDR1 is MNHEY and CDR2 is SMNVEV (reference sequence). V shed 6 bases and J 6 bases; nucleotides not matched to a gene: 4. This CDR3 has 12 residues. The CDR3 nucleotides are TGTGCCAGCAGCCTAACAGGGGGCGAGCAGTACTTC. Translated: CASSLTGGEQYF.

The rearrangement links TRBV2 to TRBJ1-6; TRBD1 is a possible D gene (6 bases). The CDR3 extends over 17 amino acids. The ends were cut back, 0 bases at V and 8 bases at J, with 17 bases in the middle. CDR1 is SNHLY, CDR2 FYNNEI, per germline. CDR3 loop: CASSEAGGRKNDSPLHF. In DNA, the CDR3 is TGTGCCAGCAGTGAAGCAGGGGGTCGGAAAAACGATTCACCCCTCCACTTT.

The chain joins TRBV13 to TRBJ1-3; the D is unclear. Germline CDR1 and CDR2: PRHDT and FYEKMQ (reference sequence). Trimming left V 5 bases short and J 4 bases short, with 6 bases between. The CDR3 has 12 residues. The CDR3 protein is CASSLAGNTIYF. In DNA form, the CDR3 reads TGTGCCAGCAGCCTCGCCGGAAACACCATATATTTT. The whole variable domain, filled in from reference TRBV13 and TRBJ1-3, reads AAGVIQSPRHLIKEKRETATLKCYPIPRHDTVYWYQQGPGQDPQFLISFYEKMQSDKGSIPDRFSAQQFSDYHSELNMSSLELGDSALYFCASSLAGNTIYFGEGSWLTVV.

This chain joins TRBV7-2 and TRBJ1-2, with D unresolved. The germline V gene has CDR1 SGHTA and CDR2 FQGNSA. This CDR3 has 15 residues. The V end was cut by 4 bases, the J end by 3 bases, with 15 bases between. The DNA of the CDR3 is TGTGCCAGCAGCTCCGCCGGCACTTCCTACTATGGCTACACCTTC. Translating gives CASSSAGTSYYGYTF.

The CDR3 DNA is TGTGCCAGCAGCTTAGTGGTGGGTTACCAAGAGACCCAGTACTTC. This gives the protein CASSLVVGYQETQYF. The rearrangement links TRBV11-1 to TRBJ2-5; D remains unclear. Germline-derived CDR1 and CDR2 are SGHAT and FQDESV (reference sequence). V lost 1 base and J 0 bases, leaving 9 bases between the germline ends. The CDR3 has 15 residues.

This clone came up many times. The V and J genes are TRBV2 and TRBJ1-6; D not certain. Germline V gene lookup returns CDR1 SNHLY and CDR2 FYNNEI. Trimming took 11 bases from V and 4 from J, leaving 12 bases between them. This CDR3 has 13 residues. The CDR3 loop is CAASTSYNSPLHF. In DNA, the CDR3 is TGTGCCGCCTCGACATCGTATAATTCACCCCTCCACTTT.

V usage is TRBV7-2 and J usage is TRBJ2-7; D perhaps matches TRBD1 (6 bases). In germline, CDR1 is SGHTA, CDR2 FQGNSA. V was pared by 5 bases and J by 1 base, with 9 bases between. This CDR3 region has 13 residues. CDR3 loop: CASSDRMSYEQYF. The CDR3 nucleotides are TGTGCCAGCAGCGACAGGATGTCCTACGAGCAGTACTTC.

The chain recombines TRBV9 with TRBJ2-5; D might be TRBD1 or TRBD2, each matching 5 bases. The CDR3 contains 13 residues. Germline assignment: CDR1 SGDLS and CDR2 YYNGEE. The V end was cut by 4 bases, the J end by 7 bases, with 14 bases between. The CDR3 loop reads CASSPGRGGTQYF. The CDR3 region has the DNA TGTGCCAGCAGCCCCGGTCGGGGCGGGACCCAGTACTTC. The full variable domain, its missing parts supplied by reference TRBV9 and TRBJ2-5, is DSGVTQTPKHLITATGQRVTLRCSPRSGDLSVYWYQQSLDQGLQFLIQYYNGEERAKGNILERFSAQQFPDLHSELNLSSLELGDSALYFCASSPGRGGTQYFGPGTRLLVL.

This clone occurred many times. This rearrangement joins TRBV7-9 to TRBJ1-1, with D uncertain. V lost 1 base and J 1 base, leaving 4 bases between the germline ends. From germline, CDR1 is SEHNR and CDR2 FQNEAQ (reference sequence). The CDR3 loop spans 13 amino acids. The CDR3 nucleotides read TGTGCCAGCAGCTTAGACACGAACACTGAAGCTTTCTTT. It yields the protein CASSLDTNTEAFF.

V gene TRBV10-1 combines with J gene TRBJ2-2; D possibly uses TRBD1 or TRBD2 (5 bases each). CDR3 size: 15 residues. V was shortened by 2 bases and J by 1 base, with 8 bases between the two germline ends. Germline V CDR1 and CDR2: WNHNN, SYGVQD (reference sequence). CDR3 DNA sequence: TGCGCCAGCAGTGAGGGGACGCTGAACACCGGGGAGCTGTTTTTT. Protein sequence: CASSEGTLNTGELFF.

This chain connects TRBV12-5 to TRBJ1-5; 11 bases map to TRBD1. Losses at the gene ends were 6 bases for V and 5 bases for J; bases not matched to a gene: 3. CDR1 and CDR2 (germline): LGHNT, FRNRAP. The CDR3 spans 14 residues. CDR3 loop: CASGRDRGDQPQHF. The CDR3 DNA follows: TGTGCTAGTGGCCGGGACAGGGGGGATCAGCCCCAGCATTTT.

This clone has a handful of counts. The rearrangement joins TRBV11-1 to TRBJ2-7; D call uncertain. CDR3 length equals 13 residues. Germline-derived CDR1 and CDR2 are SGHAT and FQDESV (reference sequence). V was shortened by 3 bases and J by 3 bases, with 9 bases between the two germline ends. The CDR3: CASSLASNYEQYF. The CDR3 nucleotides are TGTGCCAGCAGCTTGGCCTCAAACTACGAGCAGTACTTC.

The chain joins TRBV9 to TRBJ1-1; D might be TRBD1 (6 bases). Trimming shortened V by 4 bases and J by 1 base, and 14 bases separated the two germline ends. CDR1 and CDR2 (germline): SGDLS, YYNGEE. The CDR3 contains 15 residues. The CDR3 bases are TGTGCCAGCAGCCGAACGGGACAACGGAACACTGAAGCTTTCTTT. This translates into CASSRTGQRNTEAFF.

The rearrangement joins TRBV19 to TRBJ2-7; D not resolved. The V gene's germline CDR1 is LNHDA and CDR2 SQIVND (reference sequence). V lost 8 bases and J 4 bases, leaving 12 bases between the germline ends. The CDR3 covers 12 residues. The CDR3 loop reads CASSGPDYEQYF. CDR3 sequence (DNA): TGTGCCAGTTCGGGCCCAGATTACGAGCAGTACTTC.

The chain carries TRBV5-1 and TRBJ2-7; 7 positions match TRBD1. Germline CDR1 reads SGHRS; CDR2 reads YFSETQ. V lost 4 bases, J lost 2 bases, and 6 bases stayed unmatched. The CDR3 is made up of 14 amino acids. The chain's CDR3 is CASSEKGQPYEQYF. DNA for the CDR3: TGCGCCAGCAGCGAAAAGGGACAGCCCTACGAGCAGTACTTC.

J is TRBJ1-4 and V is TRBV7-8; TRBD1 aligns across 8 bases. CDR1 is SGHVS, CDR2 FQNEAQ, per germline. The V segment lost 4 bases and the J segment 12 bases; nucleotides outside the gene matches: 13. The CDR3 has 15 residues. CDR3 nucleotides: TGTGCCAGCAGCTACGGACAGGGCCTGGGAGAGGAACTGTTTTTT. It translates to CASSYGQGLGEELFF.

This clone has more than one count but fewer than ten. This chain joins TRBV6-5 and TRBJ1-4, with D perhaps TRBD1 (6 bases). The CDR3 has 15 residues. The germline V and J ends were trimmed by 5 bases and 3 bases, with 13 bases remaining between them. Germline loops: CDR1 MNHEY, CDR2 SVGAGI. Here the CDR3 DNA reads TGTGCCAGCAGTAAGCTACAGGGAGCTAATGAAAAACTGTTTTTT. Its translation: CASSKLQGANEKLFF.

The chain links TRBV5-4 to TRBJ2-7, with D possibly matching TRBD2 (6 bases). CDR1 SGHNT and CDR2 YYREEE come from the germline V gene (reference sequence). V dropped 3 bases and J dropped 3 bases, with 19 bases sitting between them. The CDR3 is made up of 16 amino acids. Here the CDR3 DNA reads TGTGCCAGCAGCTGGGCGGCGGGATATAACAACTACGAGCAGTACTTC. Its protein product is CASSWAAGYNNYEQYF.

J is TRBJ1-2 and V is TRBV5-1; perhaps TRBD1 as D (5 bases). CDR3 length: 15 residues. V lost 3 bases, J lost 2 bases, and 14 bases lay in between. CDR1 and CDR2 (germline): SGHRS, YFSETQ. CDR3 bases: TGCGCCAGCAGCTCATGGGAGGGGTCAAACTATGGCTACACCTTC. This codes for CASSSWEGSNYGYTF.